This T cell receptor (beta chain) was obtained from a study of T cells in Graves' hyperthyroidism and ophthalmopathy. Those with hyperthyroidism were 18 to 65 years old, newly diagnosed, and ill for under 2 months. This clonotype was seen at least ten times. RNA transcripts served as the template for amplifying TCR beta CDR3 regions. In the first-round RT-PCR of the TCR CDR3, the HTBI primer set was used. In TCRdb, the multiplex PCR reads were re-called with MiXCR into one record per CDR3 protein. Of about 580,000 distinct CDR3 sequences in the sample, 35% to 55% are singletons; the top ten hold approximately 8.4%. CDR1 and CDR2 from the germline V gene are DFQATT and SNEGSKA (reference sequence). Trimming took 0 bases from V and 9 from J, leaving 8 bases between them. The CDR3 is made up of 11 amino acids.

The chain combines TRBV20-1 with TRBJ2-5; no clear D. The sample comprised peripheral blood or thyroid tissue (not recorded which). This receptor was identified in a woman under 30 with Graves' hyperthyroidism. The CDR3 DNA reads as TGCAGTGCTAGAGATGTTCCCGCCCAGTACTTC. This sequence encodes CSARDVPAQYF.